The text below deals with one T cell receptor beta chain. Its antigen is unknown. The sample originates from a study of T cell responses to AZD1222 COVID-19 vaccine. Whole-study results and caveats: A reported finding is that nearly half of spike-specific TCRs target unmutated variant regions.

This table comes from immunoSEQ multiplex PCR, and its TCRdb copy is limited to in-frame clones, with some not included. The sample contains approximately 120,000 clones, about 90% of which appear only once. The CDR3 runs 16 residues. V dropped 2 bases and J dropped 2 bases, with 14 bases sitting between them. Germline V gene data show CDR1 as LNHDA and CDR2 as SQIVND (reference sequence). The rearrangement links TRBV19 to TRBJ2-3; no firm D call. The specimen comprised peripheral blood, sampled on day 0 of AZD1222 vaccination. This receptor was identified in an adult in good health. CDR3 nucleotides: TGTGCCAGTAGTATATTTGCTACCACTACCACAGATACGCAGTATTTT. This codes for CASSIFATTTTDTQYF.